A selection of T cell receptor beta chains follows, all from one sample in a study of metastatic and nonmetastatic thyroid tumors. TCRdb re-called the PCR reads through MiXCR. The sample has 25,000 to 30,000 clones, roughly 15% seen once. The sequenced sample consisted of blood. Receptor source: a male donor with papillary thyroid cancer or a benign thyroid nodule (not recorded which). Some clones in this sample may be carry-over from other donors' samples. The CDR3 runs from the conserved cysteine through the conserved F or W. The order of the fields is V gene, D gene, J gene, clone size, CDR3 DNA, CDR3 protein. The D gene is left open where the match is weak. Expanded clones get a size class; other rows say once, few or many, or leave the size out.

TRBV30,NA,TRBJ1-5,NA,TGTGCCTGGAGTTACAATCGTGGGCCCCAGCATTTT,CAWSYNRGPQHF
TRBV11-2,TRBD2,TRBJ2-1,many,TGTGCCAGCAGCTTAGCTAGCGGTTACAATGAGCAGTTCTTC,CASSLASGYNEQFF
TRBV25-1,NA,TRBJ1-3,few,TGTGCCAGCAGTGAATTGCATGGTGCGGGAAACACCATATATTTT,CASSELHGAGNTIYF
TRBV28,TRBD1,TRBJ1-1,many,TGTGCCAGCAGTGTTTCCGGGACAGGGATTGGAGCTTTCTTT,CASSVSGTGIGAFF
TRBV27,NA,TRBJ2-2,NA,TGTGCCAGCAGTTTGGTCGGGGTAGTGACCGGGGAGCTGTTTTTT,CASSLVGVVTGELFF
TRBV5-1,NA,TRBJ2-2,NA,TGCGCCAGCAGCCCCATATCGTACTCGAACACCGGGGAGCTGTTTTTT,CASSPISYSNTGELFF
TRBV28,TRBD2,TRBJ2-1,many,TGTGCCAGCAGTCCCGGGGGGGGGATGGATAATGAGCAGTTCTTC,CASSPGGGMDNEQFF
TRBV9,TRBD1,TRBJ1-3,many,TGTGCCAGCAGCGATAACCGGGACAGCCCCCGACAATCCATATATTTT,CASSDNRDSPRQSIYF
TRBV2,NA,TRBJ1-2,NA,TGTGCCAGCAGCGTCGAATCGGGGGCTCAGGGCTACACCTTC,CASSVESGAQGYTF
TRBV10-3,TRBD1,TRBJ2-7,few,TGTGCCATCAGAGACAGGGGCGAGCAGTACTTC,CAIRDRGEQYF
TRBV19,TRBD1,TRBJ2-3,NA,TGTGCCAGTAGTATAGGACAGGGGCACACAGATACGCAGTATTTT,CASSIGQGHTDTQYF
TRBV7-3,NA,TRBJ1-5,many,TGTGCCAGCAGCATGGACAGTAATCAGCCCCAGCATTTT,CASSMDSNQPQHF
TRBV20-1,NA,TRBJ2-7,NA,TGCAGTGCTAGGGGCCCGCCCGGGCACTCCTACGAGCAGTACTTC,CSARGPPGHSYEQYF
TRBV2,NA,TRBJ1-1,many,TGTGCCGGCGACTCAGGGGTGCCGTTCACTGAAGCTTTCTTT,CAGDSGVPFTEAFF
TRBV19,NA,TRBJ2-4,many,TGTGCCAGTACCTCGAAAGGGGGAAGGACCAAAAACATTCAGTACTTC,CASTSKGGRTKNIQYF
TRBV20-1,TRBD2,TRBJ2-7,few,TGCAGTGCCATAAGCGGGGAACCCTACGAGCAGTACTTC,CSAISGEPYEQYF
TRBV11-3,NA,TRBJ2-1,NA,TGTGCCAGCAGTCCCCCGTTGGGCAATGAGCAGTTCTTC,CASSPPLGNEQFF
TRBV7-2,NA,TRBJ2-1,many,TGTGCCAGCAGCTCCTGGACTAACAATGAGCAGTTCTTC,CASSSWTNNEQFF
TRBV30,TRBD1,TRBJ1-3,few,TGTGCCTGGACGCTCGGCAGGGGGCAATCCGGAAACACCATATATTTT,CAWTLGRGQSGNTIYF
TRBV3-1,NA,TRBJ1-1,many,TGTGCCAGCAGCCAAGGGACATCAAGCACTGAAGCTTTCTTT,CASSQGTSSTEAFF
TRBV12-3/TRBV12-4,TRBD2,TRBJ2-7,few,TGTGCCAGCAGAATAGCGGGAGGGACGTACGAGCAGTACTTC,CASRIAGGTYEQYF
TRBV5-1,NA,TRBJ1-5,many,TGCGCCAGCAGCCCCTCGGGGGCGAGCAATCAGCCCCAGCATTTT,CASSPSGASNQPQHF
TRBV6-1,NA,TRBJ1-2,medium-sized,TGTGCCAGCAGTGATGGTCATTATGGCTACACCTTC,CASSDGHYGYTF
TRBV6-2/TRBV6-3,NA,TRBJ1-5,few,TGTGCCAGCAGTTACAAAAGGGCGAATCAGCCCCAGCATTTT,CASSYKRANQPQHF
TRBV24-1,NA,TRBJ2-1,many,TGTGCCACCAGTGTGTACAATGAGCAGTTCTTC,CATSVYNEQFF
TRBV20-1,TRBD1,TRBJ2-7,NA,TGCAGTGCTAGAGGGGTCCGGGACAGGGAGGACGAGCAGTACTTC,CSARGVRDREDEQYF